The 25 T cell receptor beta chains below come from one sample, sequenced in a study of T cell repertoires in aging, cancer and after chemotherapy. Rearranged V-D-J TRB sequences were amplified with a mixed TRB-A/B primer pool. TCRdb redid the calling of the multiplex PCR reads with MiXCR, one entry per CDR3 protein. Altogether around 6,000 distinct CDR3 sequences are present, 32% being singletons, with the ten largest covering roughly 31%. Peripheral blood genomic DNA, not sorted cells or RNA, was the template. Sequencing was done on a sample of blood. The origin of the receptors is a human donor with a blood cancer.

By proportion, this clonotype is medium-sized. The chain has TRBV27 and TRBJ2-1; D might be TRBD2 (6 bases). Germline assignment: CDR1 MNHEY and CDR2 SMNVEV (reference sequence). This CDR3 is built from 14 residues. Trimming removed 7 bases at V and 8 bases at J, with 18 bases between. The DNA for the CDR3 is TGTGCCAGCAAACGGGACTTCTCGCCCTATGAGCAGTTCTTC. It codes for CASKRDFSPYEQFF.

The chain couples TRBV12-3 or TRBV12-4 to TRBJ2-7, with 8 bases lining up with TRBD1. The CDR3 runs 14 residues. Trimming took 6 bases from V and 0 from J; bases not matched to a gene: 4. The CDR3 sequence: CASRRQGSSYEQYF. CDR3 DNA sequence: TGTGCCAGCAGGCGACAGGGGTCCTCCTACGAGCAGTACTTC.

The chain is built from TRBV6-6 and TRBJ2-7, with 8 positions matching TRBD2. Germline V gene sequence: CDR1 MNHNY, CDR2 SVGAGI (reference sequence). The CDR3 consists of 16 residues. V trimming: 8 bases; J trimming: 1 base; junction bases outside the gene matches: 13. The CDR3 loop reads CASGGGEGLASYEQYF. For the CDR3, the DNA is TGTGCCAGCGGGGGGGGGGAAGGACTAGCTTCCTACGAGCAGTACTTC.

The chain is built from TRBV7-2 and TRBJ1-1; 7 bases align to TRBD1. V shed 5 bases, J shed 5 bases, and the junction held 8 bases outside the gene matches. Germline-derived CDR1 and CDR2 are SGHTA and FQGNSA. The CDR3 consists of 14 residues. The CDR3 sequence: CASSNTGVGTEAFF. CDR3 bases: TGTGCCAGCAGCAACACAGGGGTGGGGACTGAAGCTTTCTTT.

This clonotype was observed a few times. V gene TRBV12-3 or TRBV12-4 combines with J gene TRBJ2-3; 9 nucleotides agree with TRBD2. The V segment lost 3 bases and the J segment 4 bases; nucleotides outside the gene matches: 5. CDR3 length: 15 residues. CDR3 region: CASSFSAGGADTQYF. CDR3 nucleotide sequence: TGTGCCAGCAGTTTCTCGGCGGGGGGGGCAGATACGCAGTATTTT.

The CDR3 is CASSPNVNGGVTDTQYF. In DNA, the CDR3 is TGTGCCAGCTCACCAAACGTCAACGGGGGGGTGACAGATACGCAGTATTTT. The V call is TRBV18, the J call TRBJ2-3; 8 bases align to TRBD2. The J segment lost 3 bases and the V segment lost 2 bases, leaving 10 bases of the junction unmatched. The CDR3 extends over 17 amino acids. In germline, CDR1 is KGHSH, CDR2 LQKENI.

V and J are TRBV30 and TRBJ1-6, with D tentatively TRBD1 (6 bases). V was shortened by 4 bases and J by 9 bases, with 16 bases between the two germline ends. The CDR3 contains 14 residues. CDR1 and CDR2 from the germline V gene are GTSNPN and SVGIG (reference sequence). CDR3 in DNA: TGTGCCTGGAACACAGGGTCGTCGGGTTCACCCCTCCACTTT. It codes for CAWNTGSSGSPLHF.

The chain recombines TRBV30 with TRBJ1-2, with D perhaps TRBD1 (5 bases). Looked up from germline, CDR1 is GTSNPN and CDR2 is SVGIG (reference sequence). The CDR3 is 12 amino acids. Trimming took off 7 bases at V and 4 bases at J, with 13 bases between the two ends. The CDR3 loop is CASLRGGYGYTF. Here the CDR3 DNA reads TGTGCCTCTCTGCGGGGCGGCTATGGCTACACCTTC.

The V and J genes are TRBV20-1 and TRBJ2-7; TRBD2 matches 8 bases. The germline V gene has CDR1 DFQATT and CDR2 SNEGSKA (reference sequence). CDR3 length: 14 amino acids. The J segment lost 0 bases and the V segment lost 6 bases, leaving 7 bases of the junction unmatched. CDR3 sequence (DNA): TGCAGTGCACCTACTAGCGGACACTCCTACGAGCAGTACTTC. This codes for CSAPTSGHSYEQYF.

The chain employs TRBV6-6 and TRBJ1-2; D is uncertain. The V gene's germline CDR1 is MNHNY and CDR2 SVGAGI (reference sequence). V was pared by 6 bases and J by 6 bases, with 17 bases between. CDR3 size: 14 residues. The chain's CDR3 is CASRADTFGHGYTF. CDR3 nucleotides: TGTGCCAGCAGGGCAGATACGTTCGGGCATGGCTACACCTTC.

The chain links TRBV7-9 to TRBJ2-5; TRBD1 matches 7 bases. The CDR3 is 13 amino acids. After removal of 5 bases from V and 4 bases from J, the junction contained 4 bases not matched to a gene. Looked up from germline, CDR1 is SEHNR and CDR2 is FQNEAQ (reference sequence). In DNA, the CDR3 is TGTGCCAGCAGCCGACAGGGAGCAGAGACCCAGTACTTC. Translating gives CASSRQGAETQYF.

The chain couples TRBV5-1 to TRBJ2-5; 10 nucleotides align to TRBD1. CDR3 length: 16 amino acids. V was clipped by 6 bases and J by 5 bases; unmatched bases: 13. Germline V CDR1 and CDR2: SGHRS, YFSETQ. CDR3 sequence (DNA): TGCGCCAGCAATGCGGGACAGGGGTGGACTGGGGAGACCCAGTACTTC. It is translated as CASNAGQGWTGETQYF.

This clonotype came up a few times. The rearrangement uses TRBV19 and TRBJ2-7, with D hard to call. CDR1 is LNHDA and CDR2 is SQIVND in the germline V gene (reference sequence). V shed 0 bases and J shed 6 bases, with 15 bases lying between them. CDR3 length equals 15 residues. The CDR3 region is CASSIDHAGLLEQYF. The CDR3 DNA sequence: TGTGCCAGTAGTATAGATCATGCCGGGCTTCTCGAGCAGTACTTC.

The sample holds a few counts of this clonotype. The V gene is TRBV20-1, the J gene TRBJ1-2, with unresolved D. Trimming took off 2 bases at V and 0 bases at J, with 10 bases between the two ends. The CDR3 is 14 amino acids. The germline gives CDR1 DFQATT, CDR2 SNEGSKA (reference sequence). The CDR3 DNA reads as TGCAGTGCTAGATTGGGGTCAGCTAACTATGGCTACACCTTC. Amino acid sequence: CSARLGSANYGYTF.

This sequence joins TRBV12-3 or TRBV12-4 and TRBJ1-4; perhaps TRBD1 as D (6 bases). Trimming removed 6 bases from V and 5 bases from J, with 10 bases in between. This CDR3 comprises 13 residues. CDR3 bases: TGTGCCAGCAGGGAACAGGGAAATGAAAAACTGTTTTTT. It specifies CASREQGNEKLFF.

As to this clonotype: Compared with germline, one end of the junction differs, possibly owing to a read error. J is TRBJ1-4 and V is TRBV7-2; no clear D. Germline V gene lookup returns CDR1 SGHTA and CDR2 FQGNSA. The CDR3 totals 16 residues. CDR3 residues: CASSFFSGGINEKLFF. The CDR3 DNA reads as TGCGCCAGCAGCTTCTTCTCGGGAGGAATTAATGAAAAACTGTTTTTT.

This clonotype has more than one count but fewer than ten. This chain joins TRBV19 and TRBJ2-7; 7 bases agree with TRBD1. Germline CDR1 and CDR2: LNHDA and SQIVND (reference sequence). This CDR3 region has 15 residues. V lost 1 base and J lost 2; bases outside the gene matches: 5. This CDR3 is CASSIAGTDTYEQYF. As DNA, the CDR3 is TGTGCCAGTAGTATAGCCGGGACAGATACCTACGAGCAGTACTTC.

The chain combines TRBV7-2 with TRBJ2-2; 8 bases align to TRBD2. The V and J ends lost 7 bases and 2 bases, in that order; junction bases with no gene match: 6. CDR1 and CDR2 (germline): SGHTA, FQGNSA. This CDR3 contains 15 residues. CDR3 protein: CASKSGGLNTGELFF. The CDR3 DNA reads TGTGCCAGCAAGTCGGGGGGGCTAAACACCGGGGAGCTGTTTTTT.

This clonotype was counted a few times. The rearrangement links TRBV4-2 to TRBJ2-2, with TRBD1 matching 8 bases. Trimming took 4 bases from V and 3 from J; bases not matched to a gene: 7. Germline-derived CDR1 and CDR2 are LGHNA and YNFKEQ. The length of the CDR3 is 16 residues. Written as DNA, the CDR3 is TGTGCCAGCAGCCTCCGGGACAGGTCGGACACCGGGGAGCTGTTTTTT. Translating it yields CASSLRDRSDTGELFF.

This CDR3 is CATSDSSGNTIYF. Written as DNA, the CDR3 is TGTGCCACCAGTGATTCGTCTGGAAACACCATATATTTT. The J gene is TRBJ1-3, the V gene TRBV24-1; no clear D. Germline CDR1 is KGHDR and CDR2 is SFDVKD. The CDR3 sequence is 13 residues long. V was clipped by 2 bases and J by 1 base, with 2 bases between them.

The table lists this clonotype with a few counts. V is TRBV12-3 or TRBV12-4 and J is TRBJ1-5; D is uncertain. V was pared by 2 bases and J by 7 bases, with 12 bases between. This CDR3 has 14 residues. The chain's CDR3 is CASSLSVGGQPQHF. The CDR3, as DNA: TGTGCCAGCAGTTTAAGTGTAGGAGGGCAGCCCCAGCATTTT.

In its sample, this clonotype was seen a few times. This chain uses TRBV6-5 with TRBJ2-6, with 7 bases identical to TRBD1. CDR1 is MNHEY, CDR2 SVGAGI, per germline. The CDR3 totals 15 residues. Losses at the gene ends were 6 bases for V and 2 bases for J; bases not matched to a gene: 4. The CDR3 DNA reads as TGTGCCAGCAGACAAGACAGGGCTGGGGCCAACGTCCTGACTTTC. It encodes CASRQDRAGANVLTF.

J is TRBJ2-7 and V is TRBV12-3 or TRBV12-4, with D perhaps TRBD1 (5 bases). The germline V and J ends were trimmed by 3 bases and 5 bases, with 17 bases remaining between them. The CDR3 runs to 15 residues. CDR3 loop: CASSFQPGLGHEQYF. In nucleotides, the CDR3 is TGTGCCAGCAGTTTTCAGCCAGGGTTAGGCCACGAGCAGTACTTC.

There are a few counts of this clonotype. J is TRBJ2-5 and V is TRBV6-2 or TRBV6-3; D is ambiguous. V shed 7 bases and J shed 1 base, with 7 bases lying between them. The CDR3 runs to 12 residues. Looked up from germline, CDR1 is MNHEY and CDR2 is SVGEGT. The CDR3 reads CASKTSQETQYF. The CDR3 DNA is TGTGCCAGCAAGACAAGCCAAGAGACCCAGTACTTC.

The V gene is TRBV7-6, the J gene TRBJ2-3; D is perhaps TRBD1 (6 bases). The germline CDR1 and CDR2 sequences are SGHVS and FNYEAQ. CDR3 size: 17 residues. Between the trimmed V and J ends, which lost 0 bases and 2 bases, there was a span of 15 bases. DNA of the CDR3: TGTGCCAGCAGCTTAGCGCGAGGGACAACATACACAGATACGCAGTATTTT. Residues: CASSLARGTTYTDTQYF.